A single sample is the source of the 25 T cell receptor beta chains below, sequenced in a study of blood T cell repertoires in COVID-19. The table came from immunoSEQ multiplex PCR; TCRdb's copy has only in-frame clones and leaves some out. The sample contains nearly 7,000 clones, roughly 87% of which appear only once. The specimen was peripheral blood. These receptors were taken from a human donor in a cohort sampled during active COVID-19.

The gene calls are TRBV20-1 and TRBJ2-3; possible D gene TRBD1, 5 bases. Germline CDR1 DFQATT, CDR2 SNEGSKA (reference sequence). There are 14 residues in the CDR3. Trimming stripped 3 bases from V and 2 bases from J, with 12 bases between. CDR3: CSASRQGDTDTQYF. CDR3 DNA: TGCAGTGCTAGTCGGCAGGGTGACACAGATACGCAGTATTTT.

This clone came up once. The rearrangement uses TRBV2 and TRBJ1-1; no reliable D call. With 4 bases removed from V and 0 bases from J, the gap between germline ends came to 9 bases. Per the germline V gene, CDR1 is SNHLY and CDR2 is FYNNEI. The CDR3 is 14 residues long. The CDR3 is CASSAGLVNTEAFF. The CDR3 DNA reads TGTGCCAGCAGTGCCGGGTTGGTGAACACTGAAGCTTTCTTT. Based on the CDR3 plus reference TRBV2 and TRBJ1-1, the full variable domain is EPEVTQTPSHQVTQMGQEVILRCVPISNHLYFYWYRQILGQKVEFLVSFYNNEISEKSEIFDDQFSVERPDGSNFTLKIRSTKLEDSAMYFCASSAGLVNTEAFFGQGTRLTVV.

This chain links TRBV20-1 with TRBJ2-2; TRBD2 agrees at 7 bases. CDR1 and CDR2 from the germline V gene are DFQATT and SNEGSKA (reference sequence). Unmatched junction bases numbered 6, after V lost 3 bases and J lost 2 bases. This CDR3 is 15 amino acids long. CDR3 sequence (DNA): TGCAGTGCTAGTAGGGGCGGGAGTAACACCGGGGAGCTGTTTTTT. It yields the protein CSASRGGSNTGELFF.

The V call is TRBV27, the J call TRBJ1-1; TRBD1 aligns across 8 bases. In germline, CDR1 is MNHEY, CDR2 SMNVEV (reference sequence). The junction had 23 bases not matched to a gene; V was cut back by 10 bases and J by 7 bases. The CDR3 consists of 17 residues. CDR3 protein: CATKKGAAQGAPVEAFF. The CDR3 region has the DNA TGTGCCACCAAAAAAGGGGCGGCGCAGGGGGCGCCTGTTGAAGCTTTCTTT.

The rearrangement joins TRBV2 to TRBJ2-7; 9 bases fit TRBD1. This CDR3 has 13 amino acids. Germline trimming cut 9 bases from V and 6 bases from J; bases unmatched to any gene: 9. Germline V gene lookup returns CDR1 SNHLY and CDR2 FYNNEI. The CDR3 here is CASMGTGYGEQYF. The CDR3 DNA is TGTGCCAGTATGGGGACAGGGTACGGCGAGCAGTACTTC.

This chain joins TRBV27 and TRBJ2-2, with 9 bases aligning to TRBD1. The junction had 10 bases not matched to a gene; V was cut back by 5 bases and J by 6 bases. The germline gives CDR1 MNHEY, CDR2 SMNVEV (reference sequence). There are 16 residues in the CDR3. The CDR3, as DNA: TGTGCCAGCAGTACAAACAGGGGGCGCGGGTCCGGGGAGCTGTTTTTT. This encodes CASSTNRGRGSGELFF.

The chain recombines TRBV6-5 with TRBJ2-5, with TRBD1 identical over 7 bases. V was clipped by 8 bases and J by 0 bases; unmatched bases: 9. Per germline, CDR1 MNHEY and CDR2 SVGAGI. The CDR3 is made up of 15 amino acids. The CDR3 coding sequence is TGTGCCAGCCGCGAGGGGGCAGAGTACCAAGAGACCCAGTACTTC. Its protein product is CASREGAEYQETQYF.

This clone appeared a few times. The V gene is TRBV4-2, the J gene TRBJ1-2; 12 bases are shared with TRBD1. Per the germline V gene, CDR1 is LGHNA and CDR2 is YNFKEQ. The V segment lost 2 bases and the J segment 4 bases; nucleotides outside the gene matches: 14. The CDR3 has 19 residues. The CDR3 spells CASSQSGAGTGGRVYGYTF. CDR3 DNA sequence: TGTGCCAGCAGCCAATCAGGGGCCGGGACAGGGGGCAGGGTCTATGGCTACACCTTC.

This chain connects TRBV2 to TRBJ2-7; TRBD2 is a possible D gene (5 bases). The V end lost 3 bases, the J end lost 2 bases, and 11 bases lay between the germline ends. Germline lookup yields CDR1 SNHLY and CDR2 FYNNEI. The CDR3 is 14 amino acids. CDR3: CASSDGGRTYEQYF. CDR3 nucleotides: TGTGCCAGCAGTGACGGCGGGCGAACCTACGAGCAGTACTTC.

The gene calls are TRBV19 and TRBJ2-5; TRBD1 matches 7 bases. Germline CDR1 is LNHDA and CDR2 is SQIVND (reference sequence). Losses at the gene ends were 5 bases for V and 5 bases for J; bases not matched to a gene: 8. This CDR3 comprises 14 residues. The CDR3 protein is CASSVTATGETQYF. CDR3 sequence (DNA): TGTGCCAGTAGTGTGACAGCGACAGGGGAGACCCAGTACTTC.

The genes are TRBV7-9 and TRBJ2-5; 8 bases are shared with TRBD1. V lost 5 bases to trimming and J lost 5 bases; unmatched junction nucleotides: 7. The CDR3 contains 14 residues. From germline, CDR1 is SEHNR and CDR2 FQNEAQ (reference sequence). CDR3 nucleotides: TGTGCCAGCAGCCCCGGACAGGGCGGGGAGACCCAGTACTTC. This translates into CASSPGQGGETQYF.

V is TRBV18 and J is TRBJ2-2, with TRBD2 identical over 8 bases. The CDR3 runs 17 residues. Germline assignment: CDR1 KGHSH and CDR2 LQKENI. Trimming at V came to 3 bases and at J to 5 bases, leaving 11 bases not matched to a gene. The CDR3, as DNA: TGTGCCAGCTCACCCCCTGGTGCGGGAGGATCAACCGGGGAGCTGTTTTTT. It yields the protein CASSPPGAGGSTGELFF.

This chain connects TRBV11-2 to TRBJ2-5; 7 bases map to TRBD2. Germline V gene lookup returns CDR1 SGHAT and CDR2 FQNNGV. This CDR3 has 12 residues. The J segment lost 3 bases and the V segment lost 6 bases, leaving 1 base of the junction unmatched. CDR3 sequence (DNA): TGTGCCAGCAGTCGGGAGGAAGAGACCCAGTACTTC. The encoded protein is CASSREEETQYF. Full variable domain (remainder filled in from reference TRBV11-2 and TRBJ2-5): EAGVAQSPRYKIIEKRQSVAFWCNPISGHATLYWYQQILGQGPKLLIQFQNNGVVDDSQLPKDRFSAERLKGVDSTLKIQPAKLEDSAVYLCASSREEETQYFGPGTRLLVL.

The chain is built from TRBV7-9 and TRBJ1-4; TRBD1 might be the D (6 bases). V was trimmed by 4 bases and J by 3 bases, leaving 12 bases between them. Germline V lookup: CDR1 SEHNR, CDR2 FQNEAQ (reference sequence). The CDR3 spans 15 residues. The CDR3 protein is CASSSWGPANEKLFF. The CDR3 DNA reads as TGTGCCAGCAGCTCCTGGGGGCCAGCTAATGAAAAACTGTTTTTT.

The V call is TRBV5-1, the J call TRBJ2-5; D call uncertain. V was clipped by 3 bases and J by 7 bases, with 10 bases between them. CDR1 SGHRS and CDR2 YFSETQ come from the germline V gene. This CDR3 region has 12 residues. CDR3 region: CASSSRSGTQYF. DNA of the CDR3: TGCGCCAGCAGCTCACGGTCCGGGACCCAGTACTTC. The whole variable domain, remainder taken from reference TRBV5-1 and TRBJ2-5, is KAGVTQTPRYLIKTRGQQVTLSCSPISGHRSVSWYQQTPGQGLQFLFEYFSETQRNKGNFPGRFSGRQFSNSRSEMNVSTLELGDSALYLCASSSRSGTQYFGPGTRLLVL.

The chain carries TRBV29-1 and TRBJ2-7; the D gene is possibly TRBD2 (5 bases). CDR1 and CDR2 (germline): SQVTM, ANQGSEA. CDR3 length: 13 residues. The V and J ends lost 3 bases and 2 bases respectively, with 11 bases between them. The CDR3 region is CSVERPGTYEQYF. The CDR3 bases are TGCAGCGTTGAGAGGCCGGGGACCTACGAGCAGTACTTC.

The chain carries TRBV10-2 and TRBJ2-5; TRBD1 might be the D (8 bases). Germline values: CDR1 WSHSY, CDR2 SAAADI. The CDR3 covers 14 residues. V shed 6 bases and J shed 3 bases, with 14 bases lying between them. DNA for the CDR3: TGCGCCAGCAGGGACAGGGAGGGAGAAGAGACCCAGTACTTC. It encodes CASRDREGEETQYF.

The chain has TRBV7-8 and TRBJ2-5; D is unresolved. V gave up 1 base and J gave up 5 bases, with 11 bases separating them. Germline values: CDR1 SGHVS, CDR2 FQNEAQ. This CDR3 region has 14 residues. CDR3: CASSLGRLRETQYF. CDR3 nucleotide sequence: TGTGCCAGCAGCTTAGGACGGCTGAGGGAGACCCAGTACTTC. Together with reference TRBV7-8 and TRBJ2-5, the CDR3 gives the full variable domain: GAGVSQSPRYKVAKRGQDVALRCDPISGHVSLFWYQQALGQGPEFLTYFQNEAQLDKSGLPSDRFFAERPEGSVSTLKIQRTQQEDSAVYLCASSLGRLRETQYFGPGTRLLVL.

The chain uses TRBV18 and TRBJ2-2, with D perhaps matching TRBD1 (6 bases). The germline V gene has CDR1 KGHSH and CDR2 LQKENI. V was trimmed by 0 bases and J by 0 bases, leaving 11 bases between them. CDR3 length: 17 residues. The CDR3 nucleotides are TGTGCCAGCTCACCACCAACTGGGACAACGAACACCGGGGAGCTGTTTTTT. Residues: CASSPPTGTTNTGELFF.

J is TRBJ2-3 and V is TRBV5-1; 11 nucleotides line up with TRBD2. This CDR3 contains 16 residues. V shed 5 bases and J 2 bases; nucleotides not matched to a gene: 7. In germline, CDR1 is SGHRS, CDR2 YFSETQ. Here the CDR3 reads CASRRSSGGPTDTQYF. In nucleotides, the CDR3 is TGCGCCAGCAGGCGATCTAGCGGGGGGCCCACAGATACGCAGTATTTT.

This clone has a single count. The V gene is TRBV6-6, the J gene TRBJ2-2, with 11 bases matching TRBD2. Germline V gene data show CDR1 as MNHNY and CDR2 as SVGAGI (reference sequence). This CDR3 is 19 amino acids long. V lost 5 bases to trimming and J lost 3 bases; unmatched junction nucleotides: 14. The CDR3 sequence is CASSQQGELAGGHTGELFF. The CDR3 region has the DNA TGTGCCAGCAGTCAACAGGGGGAGCTAGCGGGAGGCCACACCGGGGAGCTGTTTTTT.

The gene calls are TRBV10-3 and TRBJ2-7; no clear D gene. Trimming cost V 2 bases and J 0 bases, with 5 bases left between them. The CDR3 spans 13 residues. Germline assignment: CDR1 ENHRY and CDR2 SYGVKD. The chain's CDR3 is CAISEGTSYEQYF. The DNA for the CDR3 is TGTGCCATCAGTGAGGGCACCTCCTACGAGCAGTACTTC.

V usage is TRBV12-5 and J usage is TRBJ2-3; D is unresolved. Germline V gives CDR1 LGHNT, CDR2 FRNRAP. The germline V and J ends were trimmed by 2 bases and 0 bases, with 18 bases remaining between them. The CDR3 loop spans 18 amino acids. CDR3 nucleotides: TGTGCTAGTGGTTTGACTCCCATCCAAGATTCTAGCACAGATACGCAGTATTTT. This codes for CASGLTPIQDSSTDTQYF.

This rearrangement joins TRBV19 to TRBJ2-3; 9 bases are a match to TRBD1. J lost 2 bases, V lost 4 bases, and 7 bases had no gene match. CDR3 size: 16 residues. Germline-derived CDR1 and CDR2 are LNHDA and SQIVND (reference sequence). CDR3 amino acids: CASSTSGTGNTDTQYF. In DNA form, the CDR3 reads TGTGCCAGTAGTACTTCCGGGACAGGGAACACAGATACGCAGTATTTT.

The chain combines TRBV4-2 with TRBJ2-5; the match to TRBD2 covers 8 bases. The germline CDR1 and CDR2 sequences are LGHNA and YNFKEQ. Trimming cost V 1 base and J 0 bases; bases outside gene matches: 1. This CDR3 has 15 residues. CDR3 protein: CASSQAGGNQETQYF. For the CDR3, the DNA is TGTGCCAGCAGCCAAGCGGGGGGGAACCAAGAGACCCAGTACTTC.